This entry describes one TCR beta chain. TCR beta chains were sequenced at survey level with immunoSEQ. Some clones are missing from TCRdb's copy, which holds only in-frame ones; the method was immunoSEQ multiplex PCR. Of around 49,000 clones detected, over 90% appear once; the ten largest clones hold over 8.5%. Looked up from germline, CDR1 is LNHDA and CDR2 is SQIVND (reference sequence). V gave up 6 bases and J gave up 1 base; unmatched junction bases: 6. CDR3 size: 15 residues. This sequence was found in a man aged 40-50 years with rheumatoid arthritis. The sequenced material came from PBMCs. The rearrangement links TRBV19 to TRBJ1-5; 7 bases are shared with TRBD1. CDR3 loop: CASREGQTSNQPQHF. The DNA of the CDR3 is TGTGCCAGTAGGGAGGGACAGACCAGCAATCAGCCCCAGCATTTT.